This paragraph reports one T cell receptor (beta chain). Germline V lookup: CDR1 MGHRA, CDR2 YSYEKL. V was clipped by 0 bases and J by 12 bases, with 5 bases between them. The CDR3 sequence is 11 residues long. The source of the sample is a study of shared clonotypes between healthy human individuals. Libraries were prepared by immunoSEQ multiplex PCR; TCRdb keeps only in-frame clonotypes and omits some of them. The sample has about 2 million clones; about 95% are singletons. Naive CD8 isolation took CD45RO-negative cells positively selected for CCR7 and excluded terminally differentiated effector memory CD45RA+ cells.

The source is a man between 18 and 29 years old in good health. Sequenced input: naive CD8+ T cells sorted from blood. This rearrangement joins TRBV4-1 to TRBJ1-4; D gene unclear. The CDR3 sequence: CASSQDSELFF. CDR3 DNA sequence: TGCGCCAGCAGCCAAGATTCGGAACTGTTTTTT.